This record looks at one T cell receptor (beta chain) sequence and its context. The CDR3 sequence is 14 residues long. Trimming took 5 bases from V and 8 from J; bases not matched to a gene: 9. The germline gives CDR1 GTSNPN, CDR2 SVGIG (reference sequence). This specimen belongs to a study of blood T cell repertoires in COVID-19. Study at large: The United States, Italy and Spain were the sources of the acute and convalescent COVID-19 samples.

TCRdb's copy holds only in-frame clones and misses some; the assay was immunoSEQ multiplex PCR. The sample contains some 82,000 clones, over 70% of which appear only once. This chain uses TRBV30 with TRBJ1-4, with 9 bases that match TRBD1. The sequencing sample was made of peripheral blood. The sequence came from an elderly man with active or convalescent COVID-19. The CDR3 bases are TGTGCCTGGGGACACAGGGGGCTGGGGGAAAAACTGTTTTTT. This translates into CAWGHRGLGEKLFF.